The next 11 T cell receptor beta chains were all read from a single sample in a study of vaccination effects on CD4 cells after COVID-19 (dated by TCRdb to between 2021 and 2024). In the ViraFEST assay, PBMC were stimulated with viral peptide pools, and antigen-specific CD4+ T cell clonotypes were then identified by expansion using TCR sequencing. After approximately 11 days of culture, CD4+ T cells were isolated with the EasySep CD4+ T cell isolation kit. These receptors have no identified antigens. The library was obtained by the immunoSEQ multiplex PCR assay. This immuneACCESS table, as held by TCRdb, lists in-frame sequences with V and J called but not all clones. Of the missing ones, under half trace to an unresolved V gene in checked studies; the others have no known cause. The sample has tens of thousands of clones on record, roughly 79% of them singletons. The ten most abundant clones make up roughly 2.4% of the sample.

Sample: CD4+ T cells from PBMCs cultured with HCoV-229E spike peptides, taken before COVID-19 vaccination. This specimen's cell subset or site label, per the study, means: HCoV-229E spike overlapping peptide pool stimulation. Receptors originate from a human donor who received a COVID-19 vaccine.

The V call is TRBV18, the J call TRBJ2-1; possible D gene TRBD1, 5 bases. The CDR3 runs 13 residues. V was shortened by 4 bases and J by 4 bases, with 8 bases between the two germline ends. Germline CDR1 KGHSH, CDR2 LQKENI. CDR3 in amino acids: CASSLQGYNEQFF. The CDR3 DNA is TGTGCCAGCTCACTCCAGGGTTACAATGAGCAGTTCTTC. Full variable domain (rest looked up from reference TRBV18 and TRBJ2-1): NAGVMQNPRHLVRRRGQEARLRCSPMKGHSHVYWYRQLPEEGLKFMVYLQKENIIDESGMPKERFSAEFPKEGPSILRIQQVVRGDSAAYFCASSLQGYNEQFFGPGTRLTVL.

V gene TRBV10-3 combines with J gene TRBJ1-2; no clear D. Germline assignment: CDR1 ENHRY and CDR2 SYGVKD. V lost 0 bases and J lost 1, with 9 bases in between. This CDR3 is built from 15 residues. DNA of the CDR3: TGTGCCATCAGTGAGTCCCGCTCCTATAACTATGGCTACACCTTC. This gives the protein CAISESRSYNYGYTF.

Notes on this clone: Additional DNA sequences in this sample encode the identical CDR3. CDR3 coding DNA: TGTGCCAGCAGCCCGCCGGGACTAGCGGGGCCTCAAGAGCAGTACGTC. Amino acid sequence: CASSPPGLAGPQEQYV. This chain connects TRBV11-2 to TRBJ2-7, with 13 bases that match TRBD2. V was pared by 5 bases and J by 7 bases, with 11 bases of the junction left unmatched. CDR1 is SGHAT, CDR2 FQNNGV, per germline. CDR3 length: 16 amino acids.

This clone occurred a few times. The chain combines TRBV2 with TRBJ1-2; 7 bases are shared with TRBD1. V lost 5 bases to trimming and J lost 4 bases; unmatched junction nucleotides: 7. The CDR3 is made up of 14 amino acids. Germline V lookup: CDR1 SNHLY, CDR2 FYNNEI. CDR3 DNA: TGTGCCAGCAGTCGAGGGGGCAGCACCTATGGCTACACCTTC. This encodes CASSRGGSTYGYTF.

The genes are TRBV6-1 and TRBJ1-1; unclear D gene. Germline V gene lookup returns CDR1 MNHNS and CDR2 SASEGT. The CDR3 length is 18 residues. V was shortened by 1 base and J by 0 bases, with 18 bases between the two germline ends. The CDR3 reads CASSEGLAAGSLNTEAFF. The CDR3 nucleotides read TGTGCCAGCAGTGAAGGATTGGCGGCAGGCTCTTTGAACACTGAAGCTTTCTTT.

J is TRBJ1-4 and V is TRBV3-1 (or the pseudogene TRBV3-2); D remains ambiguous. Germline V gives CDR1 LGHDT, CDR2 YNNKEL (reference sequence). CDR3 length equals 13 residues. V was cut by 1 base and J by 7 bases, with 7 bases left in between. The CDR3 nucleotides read TGTGCCAGCAGCCAAGGGAGGCTTGAAAAACTGTTTTTT. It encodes CASSQGRLEKLFF.

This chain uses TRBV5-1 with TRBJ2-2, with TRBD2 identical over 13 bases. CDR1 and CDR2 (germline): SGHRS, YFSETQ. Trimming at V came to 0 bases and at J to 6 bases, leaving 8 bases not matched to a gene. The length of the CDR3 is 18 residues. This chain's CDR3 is CASSLVLGLAGSAGELFF. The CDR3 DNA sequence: TGCGCCAGCAGCTTGGTTCTGGGACTAGCGGGGTCCGCCGGGGAGCTGTTTTTT. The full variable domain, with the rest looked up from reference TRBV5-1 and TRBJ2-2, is KAGVTQTPRYLIKTRGQQVTLSCSPISGHRSVSWYQQTPGQGLQFLFEYFSETQRNKGNFPGRFSGRQFSNSRSEMNVSTLELGDSALYLCASSLVLGLAGSAGELFFGEGSRLTVL.

The CDR3 DNA follows: TGTGCCAGCTGCAAATTGAGTGTAAGGGTCCCCAAAGAGACCCAGTACTTC. Translating it yields CASCKLSVRVPKETQYF. The rearrangement links TRBV21-1 to TRBJ2-5. TRBV21-1 is termed a pseudogene. The CDR3 is 17 amino acids.

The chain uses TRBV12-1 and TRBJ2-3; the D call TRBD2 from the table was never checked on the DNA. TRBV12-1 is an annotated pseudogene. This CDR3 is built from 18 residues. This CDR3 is CASSFDPPTSALSDTQYF. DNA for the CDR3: TGTGCCAGCAGCTTTGACCCCCCGACTAGCGCCCTCTCGGATACGCAGTATTTT.

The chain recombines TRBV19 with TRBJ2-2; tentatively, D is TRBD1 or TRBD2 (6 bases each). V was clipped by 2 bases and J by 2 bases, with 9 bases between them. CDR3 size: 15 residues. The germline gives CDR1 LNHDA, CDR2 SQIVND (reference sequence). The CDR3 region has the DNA TGTGCCAGTAGTATACTCGGGGGCAACACCGGGGAGCTGTTTTTT. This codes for CASSILGGNTGELFF. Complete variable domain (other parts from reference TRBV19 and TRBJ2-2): DGGITQSPKYLFRKEGQNVTLSCEQNLNHDAMYWYRQDPGQGLRLIYYSQIVNDFQKGDIAEGYSVSREKKESFPLTVTSAQKNPTAFYLCASSILGGNTGELFFGEGSRLTVL.

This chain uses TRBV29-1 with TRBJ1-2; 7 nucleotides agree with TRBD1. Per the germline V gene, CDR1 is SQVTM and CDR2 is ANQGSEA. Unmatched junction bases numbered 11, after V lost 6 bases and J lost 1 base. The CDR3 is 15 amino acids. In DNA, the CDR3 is TGCAGCGTCGGTGCAACAGGGGAGGGTAACTATGGCTACACCTTC. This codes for CSVGATGEGNYGYTF.